This T cell receptor beta chain is drawn from a study of OX40 agonist ivuxolimab in advanced cancers. Study summary: Across the patients, intravenous ivuxolimab was delivered every 2 weeks at 0.01 to 10 mg/kg. Three patients, one with hepatocellular carcinoma and two with cutaneous melanoma, responded partially.

Anyone with autoimmune disease history or systemic immunosuppression was excluded. This table comes from immunoSEQ multiplex PCR, and its TCRdb copy is limited to in-frame clones, with some not included. This repertoire shows about 59,000 clones, roughly 90% found once; its top ten account for roughly 21%. Germline V gives CDR1 MDHEN, CDR2 SYDVKM. CDR3 length: 19 residues. J gave up 7 bases and V 4 bases, and 19 bases lay outside the gene matches. The chain combines TRBV28 with TRBJ1-6, with 7 positions matching TRBD1. This specimen consisted of CD4+ or CD8+ T cells sorted from blood, obtained in a trial of the OX40 agonist ivuxolimab. The sequence derives from an adult with an advanced solid tumor such as melanoma, head and neck, liver or kidney cancer. In DNA form, the CDR3 reads TGTGCCAGCAGTTCCCTCTCCATTACCGGGACAGACACGAATTCACCCCTCCACTTT. Amino acid sequence: CASSSLSITGTDTNSPLHF.